The clone carrying this TCR beta chain appeared a few times. Its antigen is still unknown. Researchers generated TCR beta cDNA from approximately 520 ng of total RNA, relying on a constant-region primer. What produced the TCR beta libraries was three nested multiplex PCR rounds using slightly modified ARM-PCR. The first two PCR rounds used TRBV1-TRBV30 primers with a Cbeta primer, approximately 9 cycles each. TCRdb ran MiXCR on the multiplex PCR reads and lists one entry per CDR3 protein. Of approximately 80,000 distinct CDR3 sequences listed, 69% are singletons. Joint extraction of RNA and DNA used roughly 19-32 mg of bulk tissue that was unsorted. HBV chronically infected the treatment-naive patients. This sample is drawn from a study of tumor-infiltrating lymphocytes in primary liver carcinoma. About the study: The study enrolled male and female patients aged 30 to 69 years. General study results and limits: Tumors had a significantly higher top-250-clone fraction than blood (p = 0.039).

The CDR3 has 12 amino acids. With 6 bases removed from V and 4 bases from J, the gap between germline ends came to 10 bases. CDR1 DFQATT and CDR2 SNEGSKA come from the germline V gene (reference sequence). Sequencing used tumor-adjacent normal liver tissue. The chain joins TRBV20-1 to TRBJ2-1; D could derive from TRBD1 or TRBD2 (5 bases each). The receptor comes from a middle-aged man with primary liver carcinoma and hepatitis B virus infection. The CDR3 sequence is CSAREGYNEQFF. CDR3 coding DNA: TGCAGTGCGCGTGAGGGGTACAATGAGCAGTTCTTC.